This T cell receptor beta chain was recovered during a study of blood T cell repertoires in COVID-19. Repertoires were generated with immunoSEQ multiplex PCR, while TCRdb's copy carries only in-frame clones and drops some. The sample consists of hundreds of thousands of clones, roughly 86% of them appearing once. Participants' reported clinical history set cohort assignment. Trimming shortened V by 5 bases and J by 1 base, and 17 bases separated the two germline ends. This CDR3 spans 16 amino acids. Germline CDR1 is LNHDA and CDR2 is SQIVND (reference sequence). This clonotype was sampled from a woman aged 25 to 39 with acute COVID-19. The sequenced sample consisted of PBMCs or T cells enriched from blood (not recorded which). V gene TRBV19 combines with J gene TRBJ1-1; perhaps TRBD1 as D (5 bases). CDR3 amino acids: CASSSLPGPRNTEAFF. For the CDR3, the DNA is TGTGCCAGTAGTTCCCTTCCAGGGCCAAGGAACACTGAAGCTTTCTTT.